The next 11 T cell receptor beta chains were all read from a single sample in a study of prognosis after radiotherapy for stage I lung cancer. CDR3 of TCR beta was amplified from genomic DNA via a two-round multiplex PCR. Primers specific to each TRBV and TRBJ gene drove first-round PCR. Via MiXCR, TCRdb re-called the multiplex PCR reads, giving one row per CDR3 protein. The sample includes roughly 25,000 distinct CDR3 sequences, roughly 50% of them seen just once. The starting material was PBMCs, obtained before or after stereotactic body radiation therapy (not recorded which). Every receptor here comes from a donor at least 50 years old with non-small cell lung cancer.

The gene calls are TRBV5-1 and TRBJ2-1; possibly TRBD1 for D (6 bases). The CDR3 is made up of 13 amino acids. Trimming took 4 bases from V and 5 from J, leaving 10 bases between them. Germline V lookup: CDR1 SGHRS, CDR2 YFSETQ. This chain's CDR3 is CASSLTGDNEQFF. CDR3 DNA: TGCGCCAGCAGCCTGACAGGTGACAATGAGCAGTTCTTC.

CDR3 loop: CASSVGGQSYGYTF. CDR3 in DNA: TGTGCCAGCAGTGTCGGCGGTCAGTCCTATGGCTACACCTTC. The V gene is TRBV28, the J gene TRBJ1-2, with no clear D. Trimming left V 5 bases short and J 4 bases short, with 14 bases between. Germline V lookup: CDR1 MDHEN, CDR2 SYDVKM. The CDR3 has 14 residues.

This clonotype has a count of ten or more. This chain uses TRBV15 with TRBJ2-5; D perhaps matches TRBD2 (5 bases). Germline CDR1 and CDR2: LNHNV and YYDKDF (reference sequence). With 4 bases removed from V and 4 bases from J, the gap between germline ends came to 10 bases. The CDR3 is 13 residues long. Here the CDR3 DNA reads TGTGCCACCAGCACCCCCGCGGGAGAGACCCAGTACTTC. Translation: CATSTPAGETQYF.

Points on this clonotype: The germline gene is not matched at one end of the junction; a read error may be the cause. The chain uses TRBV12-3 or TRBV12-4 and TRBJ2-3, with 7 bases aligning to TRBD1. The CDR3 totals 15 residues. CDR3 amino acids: CASSTRTGGTYTQYF. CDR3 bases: TGTGCCAGCAGCACACGGACAGGCGGCACATATACGCAGTATTTT.

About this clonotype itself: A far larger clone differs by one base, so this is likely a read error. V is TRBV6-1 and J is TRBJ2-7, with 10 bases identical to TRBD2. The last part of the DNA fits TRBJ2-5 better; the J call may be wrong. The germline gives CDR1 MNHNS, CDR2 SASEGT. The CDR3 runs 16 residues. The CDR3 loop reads CSSRQTKAGGQETQYF. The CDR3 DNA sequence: TGTTCCAGCAGACAGACAAAAGCGGGAGGGCAAGAGACCCAGTACTTC.

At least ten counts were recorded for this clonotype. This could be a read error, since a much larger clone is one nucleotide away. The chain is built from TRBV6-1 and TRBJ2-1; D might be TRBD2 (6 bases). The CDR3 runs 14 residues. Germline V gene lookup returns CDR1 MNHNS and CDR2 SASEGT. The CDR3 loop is CASKGLYIYNERFF. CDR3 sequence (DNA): TGTGCCAGTAAGGGACTTTATATTTACAATGAGCGGTTCTTC.

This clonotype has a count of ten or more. The CDR3 is CASRAGGGDYEQYF. The CDR3 DNA sequence: TGTGCCAGCAGAGCAGGGGGGGGAGACTACGAGCAGTACTTC. The rearrangement uses TRBV28 and TRBJ2-7; D may match TRBD1 or TRBD2 (7 bases each). Per germline, CDR1 MDHEN and CDR2 SYDVKM. Trimming left V 6 bases short and J 3 bases short, with 15 bases between. The length of the CDR3 is 14 residues. The full variable domain, its missing parts supplied by reference TRBV28 and TRBJ2-7, is DVKVTQSSRYLVKRTGEKVFLECVQDMDHENMFWYRQDPGLGLRLIYFSYDVKMKEKGDIPEGYSVSREKKERFSLILESASTNQTSMYLCASRAGGGDYEQYFGPGTRLTVT.

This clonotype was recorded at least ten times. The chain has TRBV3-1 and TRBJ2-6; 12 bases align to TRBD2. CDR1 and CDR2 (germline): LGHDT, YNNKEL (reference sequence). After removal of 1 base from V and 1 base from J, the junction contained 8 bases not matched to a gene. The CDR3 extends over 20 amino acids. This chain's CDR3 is CASSQVTSGGRFSGANVLTF. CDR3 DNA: TGTGCCAGCAGCCAAGTTACTAGCGGGGGGCGGTTTTCTGGGGCCAACGTCCTGACTTTC.

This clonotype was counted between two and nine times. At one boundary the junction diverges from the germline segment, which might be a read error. DNA for the CDR3: TGCGCCAGCAGCTTCGGGAGGGGAGAGACCTCTAACACTGGAGCTTTCTTT. Residues: CASSFGRGETSNTGAFF. The gene calls are TRBV5-1 and TRBJ1-1, with a weak D call TRBD1 (5 bases). The CDR3 length is 17 residues. The germline V gene has CDR1 SGHRS and CDR2 YFSETQ.

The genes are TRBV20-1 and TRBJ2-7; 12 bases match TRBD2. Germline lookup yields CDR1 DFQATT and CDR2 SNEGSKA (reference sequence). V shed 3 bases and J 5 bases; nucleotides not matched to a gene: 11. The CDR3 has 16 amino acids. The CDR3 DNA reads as TGCAGTGCTAGTAGGGCTAGCGGGAGGGTAGGGAACGAGCAGTACTTC. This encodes CSASRASGRVGNEQYF.

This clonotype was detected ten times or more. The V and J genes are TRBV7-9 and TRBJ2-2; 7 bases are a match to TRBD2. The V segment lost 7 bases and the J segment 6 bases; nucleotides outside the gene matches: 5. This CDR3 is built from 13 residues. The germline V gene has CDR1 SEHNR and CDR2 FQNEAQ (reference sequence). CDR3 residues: CASITGRAGELFF. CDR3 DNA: TGTGCCAGCATCACGGGGAGGGCCGGGGAGCTGTTTTTT.